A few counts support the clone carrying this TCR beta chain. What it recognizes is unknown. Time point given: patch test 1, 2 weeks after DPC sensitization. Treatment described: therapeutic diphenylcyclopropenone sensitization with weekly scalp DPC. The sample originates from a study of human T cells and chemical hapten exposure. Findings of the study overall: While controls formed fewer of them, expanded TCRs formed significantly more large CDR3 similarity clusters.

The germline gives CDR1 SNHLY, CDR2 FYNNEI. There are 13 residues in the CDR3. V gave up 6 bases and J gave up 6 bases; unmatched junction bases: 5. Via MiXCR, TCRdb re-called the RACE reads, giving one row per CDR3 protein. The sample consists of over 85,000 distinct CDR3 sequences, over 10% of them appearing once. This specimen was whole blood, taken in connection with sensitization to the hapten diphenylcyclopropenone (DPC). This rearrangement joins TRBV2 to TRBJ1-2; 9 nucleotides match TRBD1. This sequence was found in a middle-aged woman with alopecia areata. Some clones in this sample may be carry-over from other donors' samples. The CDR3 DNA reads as TGTGCCAGCAGCGGGACAGGGAACGATGGCTACACCTTC. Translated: CASSGTGNDGYTF.